This T cell receptor (beta chain) was recorded in a study of sequential checkpoint blockade in melanoma (dated by TCRdb to the late 2010s). Some background on the complete study: Patients were randomized 1:1 to first-line nivolumab followed by ipilimumab (arm A) or ipilimumab followed by nivolumab (arm B). Maintenance nivolumab was given following each of the two trial sequences.

Concerning this clone: Its antigen specificity is not known. No per-base quality is available; no much larger clone lies one base away.

In light of the paper, this sample's treatment or condition label describes: randomized to nivolumab then ipilimumab (arm A) or the reverse (arm B). None of the trial patients had been given prior DNA-damaging chemotherapy. On a FACS Aria II flow cytometer, live CD3+CD8+ cells that were negative for CD19 and CD56 were sorted from thawed PBMCs. The samples were obtained from melanoma patients enrolled in CheckMate 064, an open-label, randomized phase II trial testing sequential checkpoint blockade. Peripheral blood mononuclear cells were collected by leukapheresis, purified using Ficoll-Paque, and frozen in human serum containing about 10% DMSO. Immediately after sorting, the purity of the sorted blood CD3+CD8+ cells was confirmed to be >98%, and DNA was then extracted. Trimming accounts for 4 bases at V and 2 bases at J, while the number of junction bases matched to no gene is 19. From its cysteine to its phenylalanine, the CDR3 spans 20 amino acids. This entry keeps only the CDR3 DNA: 60 bases, framed from base 1. Looking up the germline V gene yields CDR1 LGHNA and CDR2 YNFKEQ.

The study at large found these results: The response-prediction model combining TCR metrics and mutation burden needs validation in larger, independent patient cohorts.

The immunoSEQ Assay was used to immunosequence TCRbeta CDR3 regions from genomic DNA. Prior to high-throughput sequencing, genomic DNA was amplified by bias-controlled multiplex PCR. As for how the authors treated the data: To quantify the absolute abundance of each unique TCRbeta CDR3 region, the sequences were collapsed and filtered. Clonality, defined as 1 minus Pielou's evenness, was calculated using productive rearrangements only. Clones with significantly greater frequencies in on-treatment versus baseline samples were identified using a previously published method. This immuneACCESS table, as held by TCRdb, lists in-frame sequences with V and J called but not all clones. Of the missing ones, under half trace to an unresolved V gene in checked studies; the others have no known cause. V and J calls and clone size are those listed in that table; D and trimming were worked out from the DNA. In all, the sample holds about 1,500 clones, and more than 60% of those were seen once. The ten largest account for roughly a fifth of the sample.

This chain joins TRBV4-2 to TRBJ2-1; 8 nucleotides in the junction match TRBD2. The sequence was collected from a human patient with melanoma. Some clones in this sample may be carry-over from other donors' samples. The material sequenced was CD8+ T cells sorted from blood (inferred from file names), taken from a patient given nivolumab and ipilimumab in sequence. The CDR3 corresponds to CASSLLSGSGGSSAYNEQFF. The nucleotides are TGTGCCAGCAGCCTCCTCTCGGGGAGCGGGGGATCTAGCGCCTACAATGAGCAGTTCTTC.